This T cell receptor (beta chain) stems from a study of blood T cell repertoires in COVID-19 (dated by TCRdb to the early 2020s). Some background on the complete study: The collaborator samples originated in the United States, Italy and Spain and spanned the acute and convalescent phases of COVID-19. The repertoires were made available in a free public database intended to serve as a resource for research on the immune response to SARS-CoV-2. The prospective study material was composed of cDNA or gDNA derived from T cells, B-cell-depleted T cells, or PBMCs. A de-identified subject ID, COVID-19 status, age in years and sex were almost always included in the sample metadata. The samples were drawn from the first 160 participants of the ongoing ImmuneRACE study and from 1,254 subjects provided by 6 global collaborators. Where available, HLA class I and class II types were taken from metadata supplied by the sample provider and were not determined by assay-based typing. Subjects who had been exposed to COVID-19, were actively infected with it, or had recovered from it provided the deeply sampled blood TCRbeta repertoires that made up the dataset. What the research found in general, with its limitations: The quantity of clinical and demographic metadata differed by source and by participant and was supplied without curation.

As concerns this clone: Its antigen target is currently unknown. No per-base quality is available; no much larger clone lies one base away.

Each collaborating institution followed its own protocols to collect whole blood in K2EDTA tubes. Collaborator samples were shipped for TCRbeta analysis as frozen whole blood, isolated PBMCs, or DNA extracted from either sample type. TCRbeta CDR3 regions were amplified from genomic DNA by means of the immunoSEQ Assay, a bias-controlled multiplex PCR. As for the authors' bioinformatics: Nucleated cell counts per sample were estimated from amplification of reference gene primers within the assay. Sequence reads were collapsed and filtered to measure the absolute abundance of every unique TCRbeta CDR3 rearrangement. For each sample, productive Simpson clonality was calculated as the square root of Simpson's diversity index across productive rearrangements. Not all clones reach the TCRdb copy of this immuneACCESS table, which keeps in-frame sequences only. Checked studies attribute under half of the gap to unresolved V genes and leave the rest unexplained. V and J calls plus clone size are reproduced from that table; the DNA served to infer D and trimming. Present in this sample are approximately 210,000 clones, approximately 84% of which were seen just once. The ten largest clonotypes hold roughly 5.3% of the sample.

The sequencing input was peripheral blood. The receptor was derived from a woman aged 70-85 years with active or convalescent COVID-19.

CDR3 sequence: CAINPQGIGEKLFF. In nucleotides, the sequence is TGTGCCATCAACCCCCAGGGGATCGGGGAAAAACTGTTTTTT. The V and J genes are TRBV2 and TRBJ1-4; the D gene is perhaps TRBD1, on 6 matching bases. V is reduced by 10 bases and J by 8 bases, leaving a spacing of 20 bases between them. Inclusive of the bounding cysteine and phenylalanine, the CDR3 is 14 residues long. The entry retains the CDR3 DNA only, 42 bases that are in frame from base 1. From the germline V gene, CDR1 is SNHLY and CDR2 is FYNNEI.